This paragraph reports one T cell receptor beta chain. J was trimmed by 8 bases and V by 3 bases; bases with no gene match: 3. Germline assignment: CDR1 MNHNS and CDR2 SASEGT. There are 12 residues in the CDR3. Sequencing used immunoSEQ multiplex PCR; TCRdb keeps in-frame clones, though not all of them. Of approximately 99,000 clones listed, approximately 96% are singletons. This entry belongs to a study of technical replicates of blood from several donors. This clonotype was sampled from a human donor in good health. The material sequenced was T cells isolated from PBMCs. This chain connects TRBV6-1 to TRBJ1-2, with 7 bases identical to TRBD1. The CDR3 coding sequence is TGTGCCAGCAGTGACAGGGGGACCGGCTACACCTTC. Protein product: CASSDRGTGYTF.